This TCR beta chain was recovered during a study of CD8 T cells in Susac syndrome. Reverse transcription of roughly 0.5 to 1 ug RNA was carried out with random hexamers. By means of immunoSEQ multiplex PCR, TCR beta CDR3 spanning 54 Vbeta and 13 Jbeta underwent amplification. Each CDR3 protein gets one entry after TCRdb re-called the immunoSEQ multiplex PCR reads with MiXCR. The repertoire holds around 180,000 distinct CDR3 sequences, with more than 90% as singletons. The sequenced target, TCR beta, came from blood CD8+ and CD4+ T cells. The multiple sclerosis controls consisted of treatment-naive patients with relapsing-remitting disease, either stable or active. There are a few counts of this clonotype. Germline values: CDR1 MDHEN, CDR2 SYDVKM. CDR3 size: 14 residues. Trimming removed 5 bases at V and 0 bases at J, with 11 bases between.

The V gene is TRBV28, the J gene TRBJ2-7, with TRBD1 as a possible D gene (5 bases). The receptor's source is a human donor with multiple sclerosis. The specimen sequenced was CD4+ T cells from PBMCs. The CDR3 spells CASSTTVNSYEQYF. CDR3 bases: TGTGCCAGCAGTACGACAGTTAACTCCTACGAGCAGTACTTC.